This T cell receptor beta chain was identified in a study of shared clonotypes between healthy human individuals. Findings of the study overall: Compared with memory subsets, naive subsets generally had larger estimated richness.

Template for every sorted-subset replicate PCR totaled around 200 ng DNA, some 30,000 T cell genomes. Sequencing was performed with immunoSEQ multiplex PCR; in TCRdb, only in-frame clones are kept and a portion is missing. Among fewer than 1.6 million clones, just under 99% were seen once, and the ten largest hold about 0.34%. The V gene's germline CDR1 is MDHEN and CDR2 SYDVKM. The germline V and J ends were trimmed by 3 bases and 3 bases, with 9 bases remaining between them. CDR3 length equals 13 residues. To note about this clone: Antigen specificity is unknown.

Material: naive CD4+ T cells sorted from blood. Regarding subset: CD45RA+ positively selected. This rearrangement joins TRBV28 to TRBJ2-7; D is undetermined. The TCR originated in a man aged 30 to 45 in good health. This chain's CDR3 is CASSFGPIYEQYF. CDR3 DNA sequence: TGTGCCAGCAGTTTCGGACCGATCTACGAGCAGTACTTC.